The rows below give T cell receptor beta chains drawn from one sample of a study of CD8 T cells in ankylosing spondylitis. TCRdb reprocessed the 5' RACE reads with MiXCR, giving one entry per CDR3 protein. Of approximately 500,000 distinct CDR3 sequences listed, more than 9.5% are singletons. Sequencing was performed on blood, either unsorted or a sorted T cell fraction (not recorded which). The receptors stem from a male donor with ankylosing spondylitis. Each CDR3 is given with its conserved first and last residue. A D gene is named only where the DNA matches it firmly. Size is stated for part of the rows, as once, few or many counts, or as a class when the clone is expanded.

j_call	d_call	clone_size	cdr3_length	v_call	cdr3_aa	cdr3_nt
TRBJ2-5	TRBD1	few	15	TRBV5-1	CASSLAGTGRETQYF	TGCGCCAGCAGCTTGGCCGGGACAGGACGAGAGACCCAGTACTTC
TRBJ2-1	-	few	13	TRBV12-5	CASGPPERYEQFF	TGTGCTAGTGGTCCCCCGGAGCGGTATGAGCAGTTCTTC
TRBJ1-1	-	-	15	TRBV5-1	CASSLGSAGNTEAFF	TGCGCCAGCAGCTTAGGTTCGGCGGGGAACACTGAAGCTTTCTTT
TRBJ1-1	-	-	14	TRBV2	CASSNVRENTEAFF	TGTGCCAGCAGTAATGTGCGGGAGAACACTGAAGCTTTCTTT
TRBJ1-6	-	-	15	TRBV14	CASSQVWGGNSPLHF	TGTGCCAGCAGCCAAGTTTGGGGCGGGAATTCACCCCTCCACTTT
TRBJ2-1	TRBD2	few	14	TRBV13	CASRGTSVSNEQFF	TGTGCCAGCAGGGGGACTAGCGTATCCAATGAGCAGTTCTTC
TRBJ1-3	-	few	13	TRBV12-3/TRBV12-4	CASQAYSGNTIYF	TGTGCCAGCCAGGCTTACTCTGGAAACACCATATATTTT
TRBJ2-7	-	many	15	TRBV5-1	CASSPNRGSSYEQYF	TGCGCCAGCAGCCCCAATAGGGGGAGCTCCTACGAGCAGTACTTC
TRBJ2-1	TRBD1	few	15	TRBV30	CAYGGWDSRRGEQFF	TGTGCTTATGGTGGTTGGGACAGCCGGCGCGGTGAGCAGTTCTTC
TRBJ1-1	-	-	14	TRBV30	CAWSPGLSGTEAFF	TGTGCCTGGAGTCCGGGACTCTCAGGAACTGAAGCTTTCTTT
TRBJ2-5	TRBD2	many	16	TRBV3-1	CASSLSTSGSGETQYF	TGTGCCAGCAGCCTCTCGACTAGCGGGAGCGGAGAGACCCAGTACTTC
TRBJ2-1	TRBD2	few	14	TRBV7-2	CASNLAGGVNEQFF	TGTGCCAGCAACCTAGCGGGTGGGGTCAATGAGCAGTTCTTC
TRBJ2-3	TRBD1	few	13	TRBV20-1	CSAHRGLGDTQYF	TGCAGTGCTCACAGGGGGCTGGGAGATACGCAGTATTTT
TRBJ1-1	-	many	13	TRBV5-1	CASSLRLNTEAFF	TGCGCCAGCAGCCTCAGATTAAACACTGAAGCTTTCTTT
TRBJ2-6	-	-	15	TRBV5-1	CASSFGYSGANVLTF	TGCGCCAGCAGCTTCGGGTACTCTGGGGCCAACGTCCTGACTTTC
TRBJ1-1	-	-	11	TRBV20-1	CSARGSKEAFF	TGCAGTGCTCGCGGGTCTAAGGAAGCTTTCTTT
TRBJ2-3	TRBD2	few	16	TRBV5-1	CASSLTSGQSTDTQYF	TGCGCCAGCAGCTTAACTAGCGGGCAAAGCACAGATACGCAGTATTTT
TRBJ1-1	-	many	13	TRBV6-4	CASRETGNTEAFF	TGTGCCAGTCGGGAGACAGGGAACACTGAAGCTTTCTTT
TRBJ2-5	-	few	14	TRBV18	CASSPQGYQETQYF	TGTGCCAGCTCACCGCAGGGGTACCAAGAGACCCAGTACTTC
TRBJ1-2	-	few	14	TRBV28	CASKGGSEVYGYTF	TGTGCCAGCAAGGGGGGCTCCGAGGTCTATGGCTACACCTTC
TRBJ2-3	-	few	15	TRBV7-2	CASSLMVRRTDTQYF	TGTGCCAGCAGCTTAATGGTGCGACGCACAGATACGCAGTATTTT
TRBJ1-5	-	-	12	TRBV29-1	CSVADWGQPQHF	TGCAGCGTTGCCGATTGGGGTCAGCCCCAGCATTTT
TRBJ2-1	-	-	13	TRBV20-1	CSARNRSYNEQFF	TGCAGTGCTAGAAACCGCTCCTACAATGAGCAGTTCTTC
TRBJ2-2	-	many	15	TRBV6-2/TRBV6-3	CASSYMGTGSGELFF	TGTGCCAGCAGTTACATGGGGACCGGCAGCGGGGAGCTGTTTTTT
TRBJ2-1	TRBD2	few	14	TRBV5-1	CASSPTSGRHEQFF	TGCGCCAGCAGTCCGACTAGCGGGAGACATGAGCAGTTCTTC
TRBJ1-6	TRBD1	many	14	TRBV30	CAWSAGQDNSPLHF	TGTGCCTGGAGTGCGGGACAGGACAATTCACCCCTCCACTTT
TRBJ1-4	-	-	13	TRBV25-1	CASSEFGSEKLFF	TGTGCCAGCAGTGAATTCGGGAGCGAAAAACTGTTTTTT
TRBJ1-1	-	few	16	TRBV30	CAWSVEFGKLSTEAFF	TGTGCCTGGAGTGTCGAATTTGGCAAACTTTCCACTGAAGCTTTCTTT
TRBJ1-5	TRBD1	-	15	TRBV10-3	CAIKAGTGDNQPQHF	TGTGCCATCAAGGCCGGGACAGGGGACAATCAGCCCCAGCATTTT
TRBJ2-1	TRBD1	few	17	TRBV7-8	CASSLPTGGLTYNEQFF	TGTGCCAGCAGCTTACCTACAGGGGGCCTCACCTACAATGAGCAGTTCTTC
TRBJ1-2	TRBD1	-	14	TRBV5-1	CASSPGQGVYGYTF	TGCGCCAGCAGCCCGGGACAGGGTGTCTATGGCTACACCTTC
TRBJ2-4	-	-	14	TRBV7-9	CASRSLGDGNIQYF	TGTGCCAGCAGGTCCCTGGGGGACGGGAACATTCAGTACTTC
TRBJ2-3	TRBD1	-	16	TRBV9	CASSASTGGGMDTQYF	TGTGCCAGCAGCGCATCGACAGGGGGCGGGATGGATACGCAGTATTTT
TRBJ2-1	-	many	14	TRBV28	CASSRTGSYNEQFF	TGTGCCAGCAGTCGGACTGGCTCCTACAATGAGCAGTTCTTC
TRBJ2-2	-	few	12	TRBV15	CATSPSPGELFF	TGTGCCACCAGCCCTTCACCCGGGGAGCTGTTTTTT
TRBJ2-5	-	many	14	TRBV7-9	CASSPRDPQETQYF	TGTGCCAGCAGCCCCAGGGACCCACAAGAGACCCAGTACTTC